Shown below are 7 T cell receptor beta chains from a single sample sequenced in a study of blood T cells in healthy people across ages. Combining a sample-barcoded 5' primer with a J-beta primer mix, a second PCR ran for 7 to 11 cycles. TCRdb redid the calling of the 5' RACE reads with MiXCR, one entry per CDR3 protein. Of around 1,000,000 distinct CDR3 sequences in the sample, almost 25% were seen once. These data were also filed under a second study, of T cells of mothers and their children.

The sample comprised blood. These receptor sequences come from a girl aged 2 to 10 in good health.

The genes are TRBV21-1 and TRBJ1-5; the table assigns TRBD1, which was not confirmed against the DNA. TRBV21-1 is listed as a pseudogene. This CDR3 spans 19 amino acids. This CDR3 reads CASSKVGAYSFYSNQPQHF. As DNA, the CDR3 is TGTGCCAGCAGCAAAGTCGGGGCTTACTCCTTCTATAGCAATCAGCCCCAGCATTTT.

The rearrangement joins TRBV4-1 to TRBJ2-1; D is ambiguous. The ends were cut back, 7 bases at V and 1 base at J, with 11 bases in the middle. The length of the CDR3 is 14 residues. Germline CDR1 is MGHRA and CDR2 is YSYEKL. Here the CDR3 reads CASTYEASYNEQFF. The CDR3 coding sequence is TGCGCCAGCACCTACGAGGCTTCCTACAATGAGCAGTTCTTC.

On this clonotype: A single base separates this from a much larger clone, so it may be a read error. The V and J genes are TRBV4-3 and TRBJ2-5; TRBD1 is a possible D gene (5 bases). Per the germline V gene, CDR1 is LGHNA and CDR2 is YSLEER. Trimming removed 0 bases at V and 5 bases at J, with 13 bases between. The CDR3 totals 15 residues. As DNA, the CDR3 is TGCGCCAGCAGCCAAGATCTAGGGGCCTGGGAGACCCAGTACTTC. This gives the protein CASSQDLGAWETQYF.

This clonotype occurred a few times. The chain links TRBV28 to TRBJ2-5; 7 nucleotides line up with TRBD2. The V gene's germline CDR1 is MDHEN and CDR2 SYDVKM. This CDR3 has 16 residues. With V trimmed by 6 bases and J by 5 bases, 15 bases remained unmatched. CDR3 loop: CASSGTSGKERETQYF. CDR3 coding DNA: TGTGCCAGCAGCGGGACCAGCGGGAAAGAGCGGGAGACCCAGTACTTC. The entire variable domain, with the rest obtained from reference TRBV28 and TRBJ2-5, is as follows: DVKVTQSSRYLVKRTGEKVFLECVQDMDHENMFWYRQDPGLGLRLIYFSYDVKMKEKGDIPEGYSVSREKKERFSLILESASTNQTSMYLCASSGTSGKERETQYFGPGTRLLVL.

The sample holds one count of this clonotype. V and J are TRBV20-1 and TRBJ2-3, with 9 bases lining up with TRBD2. Germline CDR1 reads DFQATT; CDR2 reads SNEGSKA (reference sequence). With 6 bases clipped from V and 2 bases from J, the junction kept 12 bases outside the gene matches. This CDR3 is 16 amino acids long. The DNA for the CDR3 is TGCAGTGCGCGCGACATTCTAGCGGGATCCACAGATACGCAGTATTTT. Translating it yields CSARDILAGSTDTQYF.

DNA for the CDR3: TGTGCCAGCAGCCCATCGAACTTCCGGGACAGGGAAATCTACGAGCAGTACTTC. Translation gives CASSPSNFRDREIYEQYF. The genes are TRBV14 and TRBJ2-7; 9 bases are a match to TRBD1. Germline loops: CDR1 SGHDN, CDR2 FVKESK. The V segment lost 4 bases and the J segment 3 bases; nucleotides outside the gene matches: 16. The CDR3 spans 18 residues.

This clonotype has more than one count but fewer than ten. This sequence joins TRBV29-1 and TRBJ1-4, with 9 bases identical to TRBD1. Losses at the gene ends were 7 bases for V and 7 bases for J; bases not matched to a gene: 4. Germline values: CDR1 SQVTM, CDR2 ANQGSEA. CDR3 length: 12 residues. The CDR3 here is CSATGGSEKLFF. CDR3 sequence (DNA): TGCAGCGCGACAGGGGGGTCTGAAAAACTGTTTTTT.